These T cell receptor beta chains were read from a single sample in a study of shared T cell receptors in the human thymus. Libraries were prepared by immunoSEQ multiplex PCR; TCRdb keeps only in-frame clonotypes and omits some of them. The table includes some 700,000 clones, roughly 85% detected once. These data are also associated with another study on human thymus T cells.

Sequencing input: thymocytes. The origin of the receptors is a girl under three years old with a congenital heart defect. Both conserved end residues are part of each CDR3. D genes are given only for firm matches. Clone size is given for some rows only: seen once, a few or many times, or a class if the clone is expanded.

clone size,D gene,V gene,J gene,CDR3 DNA,CDR3 protein
NA,NA,TRBV15,TRBJ1-1,TGTGCCACCAGCAGAGATAGAAAACCGAACACTGAAGCTTTCTTT,CATSRDRKPNTEAFF
once,NA,TRBV4-1,TRBJ1-4,TGCGCCAGCAGCCAAGGGTTACAGGGCAGGAATGAAAAACTGTTTTTT,CASSQGLQGRNEKLFF
NA,TRBD1,TRBV4-3,TRBJ1-3,TGCGCCAGCAGCCACTCACAGGGGCCTGGAAACACCATATATTTT,CASSHSQGPGNTIYF
NA,TRBD1,TRBV6-6,TRBJ2-3,TGTGCCAGCACAACAGGGGGCGCGGAAGATACGCAGTATTTT,CASTTGGAEDTQYF
NA,NA,TRBV2,TRBJ1-1,TGTGCCAGCAGTGGATCAGAAATCTCTGAAGCTTTCTTT,CASSGSEISEAFF
NA,TRBD2,TRBV18,TRBJ2-3,TGTGCCAGCTCACCGGGAGCGGGGGGTGATACAGATACGCAGTATTTT,CASSPGAGGDTDTQYF
once,NA,TRBV28,TRBJ1-1,TGTGCCAGCAGCCAGGCGGCCCCAAGGACAGAGAACACTGAAGCTTTCTTT,CASSQAAPRTENTEAFF
NA,TRBD1,TRBV28,TRBJ2-7,TGTGCCAGCAGTCCCCCCGCACTTGGGACAGGGGGTGCGTGTGAGCAGTACTTC,CASSPPALGTGGACEQYF
NA,NA,TRBV5-1,TRBJ2-1,TGCGCCAGCAGCGCCAAACCCCCTAGCAATGAGCAGTTCTTC,CASSAKPPSNEQFF
NA,NA,TRBV5-4,TRBJ2-2,TGTGCCAGCAGCTCCCCCTCGGGGGCCGGGGAGCTGTTTTTT,CASSSPSGAGELFF
NA,NA,TRBV9,TRBJ2-2,TGTGCCAGCAGCGTAGCTCGCACCGGGGAGCTGTTTTTT,CASSVARTGELFF
NA,TRBD1,TRBV5-1,TRBJ1-5,TGCGCCAGCAGCTTGAGGACAGGGGCTATCTGGTTGCCCCAGCATTTT,CASSLRTGAIWLPQHF
NA,NA,TRBV7-9,TRBJ2-2,TGTGCCAGCAGCATTATAGTTGGACAGACGATCGGGGAGCTGTTTTTT,CASSIIVGQTIGELFF
NA,TRBD1,TRBV29-1,TRBJ1-1,TGCAGCGTTGAAGACTCGGACAGGGGGCTGGGCACTGAAGCTTTCTTT,CSVEDSDRGLGTEAFF
NA,NA,TRBV7-9,TRBJ2-2,TGTGCCAGCAGCTTACGGGGTGACACCGGGGAGCTGTTTTTT,CASSLRGDTGELFF
NA,NA,TRBV5-4,TRBJ1-1,TGTGCCAGCAGCTTATCCCAGAGGGGAGGTACTGAAGCTTTCTTT,CASSLSQRGGTEAFF